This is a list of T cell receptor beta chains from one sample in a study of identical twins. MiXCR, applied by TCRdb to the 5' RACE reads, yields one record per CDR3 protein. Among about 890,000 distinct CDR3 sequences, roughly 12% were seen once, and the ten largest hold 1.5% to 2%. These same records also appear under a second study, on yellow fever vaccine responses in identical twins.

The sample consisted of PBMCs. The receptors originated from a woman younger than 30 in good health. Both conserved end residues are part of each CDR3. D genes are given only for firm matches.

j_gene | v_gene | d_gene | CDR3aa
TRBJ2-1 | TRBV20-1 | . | CSASDHPEQFF
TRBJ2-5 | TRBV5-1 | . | CASSLDSSQETQYF
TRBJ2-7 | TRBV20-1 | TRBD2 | CSARDIASGYSYEQYF
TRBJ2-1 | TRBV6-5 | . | CASSYSPLGQRNEQFF
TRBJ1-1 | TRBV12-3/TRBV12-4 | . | CATRIMNTEAFF
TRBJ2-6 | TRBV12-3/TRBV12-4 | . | CASRRSGANVLTF
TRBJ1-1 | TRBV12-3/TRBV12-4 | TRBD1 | CASSSRGTGAGTEAFF
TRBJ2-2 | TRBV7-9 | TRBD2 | CASSLLVAGETGELFF
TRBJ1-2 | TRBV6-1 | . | CASSQRTGGYTF
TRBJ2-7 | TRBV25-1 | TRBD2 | CASSVGTSGRFGEQYF
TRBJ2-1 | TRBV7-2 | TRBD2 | CASNSRWLAGNHEQFF
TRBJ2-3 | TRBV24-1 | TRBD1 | CATSDLGTGEGTDTQYF
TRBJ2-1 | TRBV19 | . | CASSMGREYNEQFF
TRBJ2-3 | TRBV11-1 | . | CASSLVPWQDYLTDTQYF
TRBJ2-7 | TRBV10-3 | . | CAITIGLGQTYEQYF
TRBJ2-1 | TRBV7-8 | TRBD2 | CASSLSTGIAGGVYEQFF
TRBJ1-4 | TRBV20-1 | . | CSAGRSIEKLFF
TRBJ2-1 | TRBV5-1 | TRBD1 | CASSSGQVNNEQFF
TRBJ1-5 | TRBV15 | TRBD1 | CATSRTTGVSQPQHF
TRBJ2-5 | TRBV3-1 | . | CASSASWTQYF
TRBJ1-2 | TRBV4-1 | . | CASSQDSWGNYGYTF
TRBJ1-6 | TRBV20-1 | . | CSASSGGLPPLHF
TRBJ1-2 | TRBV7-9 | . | CASSGSLTGTNYGYTF
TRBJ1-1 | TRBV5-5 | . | CASSLDLRVNTEAFF
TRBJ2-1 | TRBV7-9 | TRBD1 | CASSSPGQGNEQFF
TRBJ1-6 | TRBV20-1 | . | CSASDSGNSPLHF
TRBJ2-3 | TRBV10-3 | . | CAISESGTRGDTQYF
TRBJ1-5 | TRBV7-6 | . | CASSLGTGNNQPQHF
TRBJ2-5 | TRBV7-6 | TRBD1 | CASSATGKAKTQYF
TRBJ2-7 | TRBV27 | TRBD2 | CASSPAGDPYEQYF
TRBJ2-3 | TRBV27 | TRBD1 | CASSFPGTGTDTQYF
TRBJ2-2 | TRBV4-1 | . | CASSPKVGTGELFF
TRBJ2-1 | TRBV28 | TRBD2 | CASSLLAGPIYNEQFF
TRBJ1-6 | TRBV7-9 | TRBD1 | CASSSTGTGNSPLHF
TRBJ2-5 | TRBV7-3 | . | CASSSGALSGQETQYF
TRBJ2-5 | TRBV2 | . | CASRRGTAQETQYF
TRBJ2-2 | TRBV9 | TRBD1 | CATAGTGGTGELFF
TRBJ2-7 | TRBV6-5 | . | CASSSGLDYEQYF
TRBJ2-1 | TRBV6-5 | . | CASSYTGQIPYNEQFF
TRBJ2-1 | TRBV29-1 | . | CSVVAWEGGNEQFF
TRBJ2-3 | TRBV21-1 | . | CASSKVGDRGRVDTQYF
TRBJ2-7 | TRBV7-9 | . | CASSTTGGYSYEQYF
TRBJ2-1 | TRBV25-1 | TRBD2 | CASSEYAGGPYNEQFF
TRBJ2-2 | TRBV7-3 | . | CASSVRGAQGRDTGELFF
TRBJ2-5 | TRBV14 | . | CASSQPWGFRDQETQYF
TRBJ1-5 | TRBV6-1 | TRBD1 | CATTGFGNQPQHF
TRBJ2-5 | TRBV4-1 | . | CASSQDRSPGETQYF
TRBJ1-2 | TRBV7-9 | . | CASSSGLRRTYGYTF
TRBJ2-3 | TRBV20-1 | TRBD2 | CSARALADTDTQYF
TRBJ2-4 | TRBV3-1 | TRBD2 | CASSQGPAGVKNIQYF
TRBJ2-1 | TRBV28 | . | CASVGGSYNEQFF
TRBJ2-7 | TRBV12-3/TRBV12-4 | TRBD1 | CASSSGGIYEQYF
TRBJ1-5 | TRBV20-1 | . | CSAMTTGGHYNQPQHF
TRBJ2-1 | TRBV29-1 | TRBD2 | CSVGTSAYNEQFF
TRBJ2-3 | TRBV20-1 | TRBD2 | CSARATSGTARPDTQYF
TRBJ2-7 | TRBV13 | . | CASSPTGGVSYEQYF
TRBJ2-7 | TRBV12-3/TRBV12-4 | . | CASSLGERAPSSYEQYF
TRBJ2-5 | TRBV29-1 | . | CSVEPAGILETQYF
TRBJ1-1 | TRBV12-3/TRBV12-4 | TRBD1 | CASRSTTGGQTEAFF